The sequence of this TCR beta chain was determined in a study of shared clonotypes between healthy human individuals. CDR1 and CDR2 from the germline V gene are MDHEN and SYDVKM. The CDR3 consists of 13 residues. Deletions cut 2 bases from V and 6 bases from J, with 8 bases between. Splitting of CD4+ cells produced CD45RA+ naive and CD45RA-negative memory subsets. This clone was found once. Its specificity is unknown. Distinct nucleotide sequences in the sample also encode this CDR3. The authors ran the assay at deep level. In the study's own analysis: Owing to the provision of junction-only sequences devoid of quality scores by immunoSEQ, filtering differed. Repertoires were generated with immunoSEQ multiplex PCR, while TCRdb's copy carries only in-frame clones and drops some. V and J calls and clone size are those listed in that table; D and trimming were worked out from the DNA. The sample shows about 2.4 million clones, more than 85% of them seen only once.

Study results and limitations: Generation probabilities of non-shared clonotypes were lower (relative to those shared by all four donors).

Input material: naive CD4+ T cells from PBMCs. The subset: CD45RA+ positively selected. This chain joins TRBV28 and TRBJ1-5; TRBD1 is a possible D gene (5 bases). This sequence was found in a young man in good health. Some clones in this sample may be carry-over from other donors' samples. CDR3 nucleotides: TGTGCCAGCAGTTTAAATGGGGGTCAGCCCCAGCATTTT. Translating it yields CASSLNGGQPQHF.